The 4 T cell receptor beta chains below come from one sample, sequenced in a study of CD8+CD57+ T cells in acquired aplastic anemia listed by TCRdb under 2018. For sequencing, an Illumina HiSeq 2000 was employed. TCR beta VDJ combination and CDR3 sequence profiling used genomic DNA as the template. The public reads were quality trimmed at Q25 with fastp and then assembled into clones with MiXCR by TCRdb, keeping productive beta chains. Rows with a matching CDR3 protein are joined into one entry that keeps the most common DNA and genes. For this sample the table gives under 200,000 distinct CDR3 sequences, of which approximately 43% were detected only once. The ten largest clones take up about 1.1% of the sample. Sequences were obtained from sorted CD4+, CD8+, or CD8+CD57+ T cells (not recorded which) from PBMCs. The receptor source for this set is a human donor in good health.

The table lists this clonotype with many counts. This CDR3 is CSAPAPDGGGYTF. DNA for the CDR3: TGCAGTGCTCCGGCTCCGGACGGAGGTGGCTACACCTTC. The chain couples TRBV20-1 to TRBJ1-2; D is uncertain. Germline V lookup: CDR1 DFQATT, CDR2 SNEGSKA (reference sequence). The germline V and J ends were trimmed by 5 bases and 7 bases, with 17 bases remaining between them. The CDR3 covers 13 residues.

This clonotype showed up many times. The rearrangement uses TRBV7-2 and TRBJ2-7; TRBD2 aligns across 10 bases. The V segment lost 3 bases and the J segment 7 bases; nucleotides outside the gene matches: 0. Germline V CDR1 and CDR2: SGHTA, FQGNSA. The CDR3 loop spans 12 amino acids. The CDR3 nucleotides read TGTGCCAGCAGCTTTAGCGGGAGGGAGCAGTACTTC. Its translation is CASSFSGREQYF.

At least ten counts were recorded for this clonotype. This chain connects TRBV20-1 to TRBJ2-7; D is uncertain. Germline V CDR1 and CDR2: DFQATT, SNEGSKA (reference sequence). This CDR3 has 10 amino acids. In DNA form, the CDR3 reads TGCACTGGCCACTCCTACGAGCAGTACTTC. Protein product: CTGHSYEQYF.

This clonotype was counted at least ten times. The rearrangement uses TRBV29-1 and TRBJ2-3, with a tentative D call TRBD1 (6 bases). Germline V gene sequence: CDR1 SQVTM, CDR2 ANQGSEA. The CDR3 spans 12 residues. V was clipped by 6 bases and J by 3 bases, with 10 bases between them. The CDR3 here is CSVQTGTDTQYF. CDR3 DNA: TGCAGCGTCCAAACAGGGACAGATACGCAGTATTTT.